This T cell receptor beta chain came from a study of T cell responses to AZD1222 COVID-19 vaccine. Study background: Pooled in the analysis were second doses at about 4 or about 12 weeks.

The CDR3 extends over 12 amino acids. V shed 8 bases and J 8 bases; nucleotides not matched to a gene: 8. Per germline, CDR1 MDHEN and CDR2 SYDVKM. Concerning this clone itself: Antigen: not known. The sample has other DNA sequences that encode this CDR3 too.

Libraries were prepared by immunoSEQ multiplex PCR; TCRdb keeps only in-frame clonotypes and omits some of them. This sample has over 85,000 clones, with less than 90% found just once. Study-wide results and limits: Sampled repertoires all dated from after the peak T cell response. In the spike-specific TCR repertoire, nearly half reportedly target unmutated variant regions. Spike-specific TCR breadth and depth went up after people got two AZD1222 doses.

The sample in question was peripheral blood, obtained on day 0 of AZD1222 vaccination. This rearrangement joins TRBV28 to TRBJ1-2; 7 bases fit TRBD1. The source of this sequence is an adult in good health. CDR3 protein: CASLTGSRGYTF. In DNA, the CDR3 is TGTGCCAGCCTGACAGGGTCACGCGGCTACACCTTC.